This T cell receptor beta chain came from a study of OX40 agonist ivuxolimab in advanced cancers. Overall study context: Ivuxolimab, which is an agonistic anti-OX40 (CD134) antibody, was administered to the patients. Ivuxolimab doses were 0.01, 0.1, 0.3, 1.5, 3 or 10 mg/kg every 2 weeks. Findings and limits, study-wide: Averaged across samples, CD8+ T cells carried more expanded clones than CD4+ did.

This CDR3 is 15 amino acids long. The germline V gene encodes CDR1 SGHTA and CDR2 FQGNSA. Trimming cost V 5 bases and J 4 bases, with 17 bases left between them. Using immunoSEQ multiplex PCR, the repertoire was profiled, and TCRdb retains in-frame clones only, with some absent. The data contain about 69,000 clones, roughly 84% of them singletons. For this clone: Its antigen remains unknown.

Sequenced here: CD4+ or CD8+ T cells sorted from blood, sampled in a trial of the OX40 agonist ivuxolimab. The clonotype was recovered from an adult with an advanced solid tumor such as melanoma, head and neck, liver or kidney cancer. This chain uses TRBV7-2 with TRBJ2-5; a weak D match, TRBD1 (5 bases). CDR3 in DNA: TGTGCCAGCAGCCCAGTCATAAGTAGGGGAGAGACCCAGTACTTC. Its translation is CASSPVISRGETQYF.